This T cell receptor (beta chain) was recorded in a study of identical twins. Study conclusions and caveats: Models underestimated out-of-frame TCR alpha sharing in monozygotic twins. Whereas memory repertoires showed no such difference, abundant cord blood beta clonotypes carried fewer insertions.

With regard to this clonotype: Its target is unknown.

cDNA molecules carried unique molecular identifiers, and template switching added a universal primer site. TCRdb recomputed calls from the 5' RACE reads with MiXCR, one row per CDR3 protein. The table shows some 1,600,000 distinct CDR3 sequences, with roughly a third occurring only once. All donors were healthy, and all were Caucasian. The sample was cord blood. This TCR was sampled from a newborn girl in good health.

DNA for the CDR3: TGTGCCAGCAGTCCCAACCATTACTACGAGCAGTACTTC. This codes for CASSPNHYYEQYF. The chain carries TRBV27 and TRBJ2-7; D ambiguous. V was trimmed by 5 bases and J by 3 bases, leaving 11 bases between them. CDR3 length: 13 amino acids. Germline values: CDR1 MNHEY, CDR2 SMNVEV (reference sequence).